This T cell receptor beta chain was sequenced in a study of OX40 agonist ivuxolimab in advanced cancers. Germline V gene lookup returns CDR1 SGHTA and CDR2 FQGNSA. The ends were cut back, 5 bases at V and 1 base at J, with 12 bases in the middle. The CDR3 is made up of 14 amino acids. Profiled with immunoSEQ multiplex PCR; TCRdb holds only in-frame clones, not every one. This sample has tens of thousands of clones, with 80% to 95% found just once. Sequenced here: CD4+ or CD8+ T cells sorted from blood, sampled in a trial of the OX40 agonist ivuxolimab. The sequence was collected from an adult with an advanced solid tumor such as melanoma, head and neck, liver or kidney cancer. J is TRBJ2-7 and V is TRBV7-2; tentatively, D is TRBD2 (5 bases). For the CDR3, the DNA is TGTGCCAGCAGCCAAGTAGAGGGTTCCTACGAGCAGTACTTC. Encoded protein: CASSQVEGSYEQYF.